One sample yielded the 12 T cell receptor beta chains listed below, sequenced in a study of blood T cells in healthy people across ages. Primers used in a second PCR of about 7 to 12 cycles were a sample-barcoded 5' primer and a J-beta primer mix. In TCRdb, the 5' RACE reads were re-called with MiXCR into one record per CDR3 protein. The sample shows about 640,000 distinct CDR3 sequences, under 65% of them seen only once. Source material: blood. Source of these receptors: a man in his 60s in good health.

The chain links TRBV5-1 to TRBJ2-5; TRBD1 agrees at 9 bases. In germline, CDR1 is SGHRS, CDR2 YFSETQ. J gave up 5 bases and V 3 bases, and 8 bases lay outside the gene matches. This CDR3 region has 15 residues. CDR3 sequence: CASSSGTGKTETQYF. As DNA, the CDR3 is TGCGCCAGCAGCTCAGGGACAGGGAAGACGGAGACCCAGTACTTC.

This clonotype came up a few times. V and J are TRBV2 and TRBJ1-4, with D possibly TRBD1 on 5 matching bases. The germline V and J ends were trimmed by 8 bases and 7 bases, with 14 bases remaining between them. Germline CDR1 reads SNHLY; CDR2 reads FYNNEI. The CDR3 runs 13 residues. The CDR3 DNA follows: TGTGCCAGCGGAAGGGGTGGGAGTGAAAAACTGTTTTTT. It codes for CASGRGGSEKLFF.

The CDR3, as DNA: TGCAGTGCAGAAACTAGCGGGGGGGCCGTTTTTTACAATGAGCAGTTCTTC. Amino acids: CSAETSGGAVFYNEQFF. This sequence joins TRBV20-1 and TRBJ2-1, with 13 bases that match TRBD2. CDR3 length: 17 amino acids. CDR1 DFQATT and CDR2 SNEGSKA come from the germline V gene (reference sequence). After removal of 6 bases from V and 4 bases from J, the junction contained 12 bases not matched to a gene.

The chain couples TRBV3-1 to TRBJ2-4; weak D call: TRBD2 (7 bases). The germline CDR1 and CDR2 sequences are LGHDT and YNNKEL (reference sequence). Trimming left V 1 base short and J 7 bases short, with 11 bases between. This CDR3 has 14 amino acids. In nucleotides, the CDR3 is TGTGCCAGCAGCCAAGGCCCGGGGGGCAACATTCAGTACTTC. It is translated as CASSQGPGGNIQYF.

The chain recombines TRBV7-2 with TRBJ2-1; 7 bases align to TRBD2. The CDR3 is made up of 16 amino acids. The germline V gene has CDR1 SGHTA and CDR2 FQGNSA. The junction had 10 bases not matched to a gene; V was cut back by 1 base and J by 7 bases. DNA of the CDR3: TGTGCCAGCAGCTTAGTCGTTCGGAGTAGCGGGAATGAGCAGTTCTTC. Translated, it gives CASSLVVRSSGNEQFF.

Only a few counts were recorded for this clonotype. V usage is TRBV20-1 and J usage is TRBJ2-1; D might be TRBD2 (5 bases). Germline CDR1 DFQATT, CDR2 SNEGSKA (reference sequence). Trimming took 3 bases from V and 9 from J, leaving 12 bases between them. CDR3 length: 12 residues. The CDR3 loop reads CSASPGLGEQFF. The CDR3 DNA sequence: TGCAGTGCTAGTCCGGGGTTAGGTGAGCAGTTCTTC.

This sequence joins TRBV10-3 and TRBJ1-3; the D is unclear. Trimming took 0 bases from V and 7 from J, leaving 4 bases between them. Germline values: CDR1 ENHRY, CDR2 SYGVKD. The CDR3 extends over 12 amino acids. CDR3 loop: CAISESMNTIYF. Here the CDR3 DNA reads TGTGCCATCAGTGAGTCGATGAACACCATATATTTT.

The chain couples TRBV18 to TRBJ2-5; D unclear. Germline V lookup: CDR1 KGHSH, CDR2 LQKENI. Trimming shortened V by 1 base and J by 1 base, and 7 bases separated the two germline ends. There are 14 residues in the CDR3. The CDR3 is CASSPLTLQETQYF. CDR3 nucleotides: TGTGCCAGCTCACCACTGACTCTCCAAGAGACCCAGTACTTC.

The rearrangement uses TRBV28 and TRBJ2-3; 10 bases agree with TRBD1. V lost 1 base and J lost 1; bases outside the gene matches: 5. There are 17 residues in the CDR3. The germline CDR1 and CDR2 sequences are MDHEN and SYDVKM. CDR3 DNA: TGTGCCAGCAGTTTATTCGCCGGGACAGGGGGCACAGATACGCAGTATTTT. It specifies CASSLFAGTGGTDTQYF. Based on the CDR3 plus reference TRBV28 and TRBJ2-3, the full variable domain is DVKVTQSSRYLVKRTGEKVFLECVQDMDHENMFWYRQDPGLGLRLIYFSYDVKMKEKGDIPEGYSVSREKKERFSLILESASTNQTSMYLCASSLFAGTGGTDTQYFGPGTRLTVL.

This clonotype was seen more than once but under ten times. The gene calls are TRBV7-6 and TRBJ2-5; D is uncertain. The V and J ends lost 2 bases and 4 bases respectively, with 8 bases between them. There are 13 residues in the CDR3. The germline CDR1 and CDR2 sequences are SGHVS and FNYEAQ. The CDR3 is CASSLQQLETQYF. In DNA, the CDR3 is TGTGCCAGCAGCTTACAACAGTTAGAGACCCAGTACTTC.

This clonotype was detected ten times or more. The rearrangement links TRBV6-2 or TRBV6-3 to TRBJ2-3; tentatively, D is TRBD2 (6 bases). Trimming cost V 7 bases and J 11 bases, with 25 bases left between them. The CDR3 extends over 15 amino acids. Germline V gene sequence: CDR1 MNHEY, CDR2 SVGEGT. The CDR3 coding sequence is TGTGCCAGCACCGACGGGGGTGCCGCGGTGTACGTGCAGTATTTT. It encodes CASTDGGAAVYVQYF.

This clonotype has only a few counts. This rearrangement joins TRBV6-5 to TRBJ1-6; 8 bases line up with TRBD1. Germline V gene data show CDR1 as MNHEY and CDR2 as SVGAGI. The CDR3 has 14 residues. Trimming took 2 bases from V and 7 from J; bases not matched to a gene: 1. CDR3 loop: CASSYDRGNSPLHF. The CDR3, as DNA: TGTGCCAGCAGTTACGACAGGGGAAATTCACCCCTCCACTTT.